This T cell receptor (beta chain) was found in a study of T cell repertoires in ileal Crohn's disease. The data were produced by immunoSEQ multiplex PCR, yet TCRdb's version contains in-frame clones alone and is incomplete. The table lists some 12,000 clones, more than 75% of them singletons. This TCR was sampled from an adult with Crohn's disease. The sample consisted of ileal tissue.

CDR3 DNA sequence: TGTGCCAGCAGCCTTCCCGGCACAGATACGCAGTATTTT. It is translated as CASSLPGTDTQYF. The rearrangement links TRBV7-2 to TRBJ2-3; the D is unclear. V lost 5 bases to trimming and J lost 1 base, with 7 bases between them. Germline-derived CDR1 and CDR2 are SGHTA and FQGNSA. CDR3 length: 13 amino acids. The complete variable domain, with remaining parts taken from reference TRBV7-2 and TRBJ2-3, reads GAGVSQSPSNKVTEKGKDVELRCDPISGHTALYWYRQSLGQGLEFLIYFQGNSAPDKSGLPSDRFSAERTGGSVSTLTIQRTQQEDSAVYLCASSLPGTDTQYFGPGTRLTVL.